Each of the 18 T cell receptor beta chains below was sequenced from the same sample in a study of beta chain features in type 1 diabetes. The whole isolated RNA underwent reverse transcription, so sequencing captured expressed TCRB transcripts. Using immunoSEQ multiplex PCR, the repertoire was profiled, and TCRdb retains in-frame clones only, with some absent. The table shows about 290,000 clones, with 7% to 9% occurring only once. Input material: central memory CD4+ T cells from blood. These receptor sequences come from a woman aged 18-30 years in good health.

The sample holds a few counts of this clone. The chain is built from TRBV5-1 and TRBJ1-5; D not certain. Germline CDR1 is SGHRS and CDR2 is YFSETQ. CDR3 length: 13 amino acids. V was pared by 0 bases and J by 7 bases, with 8 bases between. CDR3 sequence: CASSLGDQQPQHF. CDR3 bases: TGCGCCAGCAGCTTGGGGGATCAGCAGCCCCAGCATTTT.

The chain employs TRBV7-2 and TRBJ2-2; 9 bases are shared with TRBD2. CDR3 size: 16 residues. V was clipped by 1 base and J by 4 bases; unmatched bases: 4. Germline CDR1 SGHTA, CDR2 FQGNSA. The CDR3, as DNA: TGTGCCAGCAGCTTAGACGCTAGCGGGGTCACCGGGGAGCTGTTTTTT. Translation: CASSLDASGVTGELFF.

The V call is TRBV6-6, the J call TRBJ2-2; D perhaps matches TRBD1 (5 bases). The germline V gene has CDR1 MNHNY and CDR2 SVGAGI (reference sequence). V was pared by 6 bases and J by 7 bases, with 12 bases between. The CDR3 contains 13 residues. CDR3 DNA: TGTGCCAGCAGCAGGGTGGAGAGCGGGGAGCTGTTTTTT. Its translation: CASSRVESGELFF.

This clone turned up a few times. This rearrangement joins TRBV4-2 to TRBJ2-7, with D unclear. Germline loops: CDR1 LGHNA, CDR2 YNFKEQ. V shed 1 base and J shed 6 bases, with 10 bases lying between them. There are 13 residues in the CDR3. The CDR3 sequence: CASSQGRSGEQYF. In nucleotides, the CDR3 is TGTGCCAGCAGCCAAGGGCGGTCCGGCGAGCAGTACTTC.

This clone was seen only a few times. This CDR3 is also generated by other DNA sequences in the sample. This chain joins TRBV6-5 and TRBJ2-2; TRBD1 matches 11 bases. The CDR3 is 15 amino acids. Germline trimming cut 5 bases from V and 7 bases from J; bases unmatched to any gene: 6. Germline V gene lookup returns CDR1 MNHEY and CDR2 SVGAGI. Here the CDR3 DNA reads TGTGCCAGCAGTAACTATGGGACAGGGGGCGGGGAGCTGTTTTTT. This sequence encodes CASSNYGTGGGELFF.

As for this clone: The identical CDR3 is also encoded by other nucleotide sequences in the sample. The CDR3 is CASSAYQETQYF. The CDR3 DNA reads as TGTGCCAGCAGCGCGTACCAAGAGACCCAGTACTTC. This chain connects TRBV2 to TRBJ2-5; D is unclear. The CDR3 sequence is 12 residues long. The V and J ends lost 6 bases and 0 bases respectively, with 5 bases between them. Germline loops: CDR1 SNHLY, CDR2 FYNNEI. The whole variable domain, filled in from reference TRBV2 and TRBJ2-5, reads EPEVTQTPSHQVTQMGQEVILRCVPISNHLYFYWYRQILGQKVEFLVSFYNNEISEKSEIFDDQFSVERPDGSNFTLKIRSTKLEDSAMYFCASSAYQETQYFGPGTRLLVL.

This chain joins TRBV2 and TRBJ1-5, with a possible D match to TRBD1 (5 bases). Germline V gene sequence: CDR1 SNHLY, CDR2 FYNNEI. The V end was cut by 3 bases, the J end by 5 bases, with 11 bases between. This CDR3 has 14 residues. In nucleotides, the CDR3 is TGTGCCAGCAGTGACAGGGAGATTGATCAGCCCCAGCATTTT. Translation gives CASSDREIDQPQHF.

The CDR3 protein is CASSIVGDGPNYGYTF. Written as DNA, the CDR3 is TGTGCCAGTAGTATAGTAGGGGACGGCCCTAACTATGGCTACACCTTC. This chain joins TRBV19 and TRBJ1-2; perhaps TRBD1 as D (5 bases). Trimming cost V 1 base and J 0 bases, with 12 bases left between them. CDR3 size: 16 residues. From germline, CDR1 is LNHDA and CDR2 SQIVND (reference sequence).

This clone was detected a few times. The rearrangement joins TRBV4-2 to TRBJ2-1; D is undetermined. Per the germline V gene, CDR1 is LGHNA and CDR2 is YNFKEQ. This CDR3 has 14 residues. V lost 0 bases, J lost 3 bases, and 6 bases lay in between. The CDR3: CASSQDIGYNEQFF. As DNA, the CDR3 is TGTGCCAGCAGCCAAGATATAGGCTACAATGAGCAGTTCTTC.

This chain connects TRBV7-6 to TRBJ1-1; D remains unclear. V was trimmed by 1 base and J by 5 bases, leaving 11 bases between them. There are 14 residues in the CDR3. Germline V CDR1 and CDR2: SGHVS, FNYEAQ. CDR3 sequence (DNA): TGTGCCAGCAGCTTAGGGGTCTCTGAAACTGAAGCTTTCTTT. It yields the protein CASSLGVSETEAFF. The entire variable domain, with the rest obtained from reference TRBV7-6 and TRBJ1-1, is as follows: GAGVSQSPRYKVTKRGQDVALRCDPISGHVSLYWYRQALGQGPEFLTYFNYEAQQDKSGLPNDRFSAERPEGSISTLTIQRTEQRDSAMYRCASSLGVSETEAFFGQGTRLTVV.

The chain carries TRBV28 and TRBJ1-6; D is undetermined. There are 15 residues in the CDR3. Trimming stripped 5 bases from V and 11 bases from J, with 19 bases between. Germline CDR1 and CDR2: MDHEN and SYDVKM. In nucleotides, the CDR3 is TGTGCCAGCAGTCGGAAGGTTGCAGGTGTGGCACCCCTCCACTTT. Translated, it gives CASSRKVAGVAPLHF. Based on the CDR3 plus reference TRBV28 and TRBJ1-6, the full variable domain is DVKVTQSSRYLVKRTGEKVFLECVQDMDHENMFWYRQDPGLGLRLIYFSYDVKMKEKGDIPEGYSVSREKKERFSLILESASTNQTSMYLCASSRKVAGVAPLHFGNGTRLTVT.

This clone showed up just a few times. The genes are TRBV15 and TRBJ1-5, with 7 bases identical to TRBD1. The CDR3 contains 16 residues. The germline V gene has CDR1 LNHNV and CDR2 YYDKDF (reference sequence). J was trimmed by 4 bases and V by 1 base; bases with no gene match: 7. This CDR3 is CATSRGHRGRNQPQHF. DNA for the CDR3: TGTGCCACCAGCAGAGGCCACAGGGGTAGGAATCAGCCCCAGCATTTT.

V and J are TRBV18 and TRBJ1-1; TRBD1 might be the D (5 bases). V was clipped by 3 bases and J by 2 bases, with 13 bases between them. From germline, CDR1 is KGHSH and CDR2 LQKENI. The CDR3 contains 15 residues. CDR3 DNA: TGTGCCAGCTCACCCAGTGGGGGGGTAAACACTGAAGCTTTCTTT. Translated, it gives CASSPSGGVNTEAFF.

The gene calls are TRBV27 and TRBJ1-1, with no clear D. The CDR3 is 13 residues long. Germline-derived CDR1 and CDR2 are MNHEY and SMNVEV (reference sequence). Trimming removed 0 bases from V and 6 bases from J, with 8 bases in between. The CDR3: CASSLSPSPEAFF. The CDR3 DNA follows: TGTGCCAGCAGTTTATCTCCTAGTCCTGAAGCTTTCTTT.

This clone was counted a few times. A junction boundary mismatches the germline segment, possibly from a read error. V is TRBV5-4 and J is TRBJ2-3, with D possibly being TRBD1 (6 bases). This CDR3 has 16 residues. CDR1 SGHNT and CDR2 YYREEE come from the germline V gene (reference sequence). The CDR3 DNA is TGTGCCAGCAGCTCGAGGTCACAGGGCAGCACGGATACGCAGTATTTT. As protein: CASSSRSQGSTDTQYF.

The V gene is TRBV5-1, the J gene TRBJ1-1; D is unresolved. V was cut by 0 bases and J by 5 bases, with 11 bases left in between. CDR3 length: 14 amino acids. The V gene's germline CDR1 is SGHRS and CDR2 YFSETQ. CDR3 sequence: CASSLDSAGTEAFF. The CDR3 bases are TGCGCCAGCAGCTTGGATTCCGCTGGGACTGAAGCTTTCTTT.

This clone was counted between two and nine times. The rearrangement joins TRBV4-2 to TRBJ1-2, with 8 bases lining up with TRBD1. This CDR3 is 21 amino acids long. Germline V gene data show CDR1 as LGHNA and CDR2 as YNFKEQ. Trimming took 0 bases from V and 0 from J; bases not matched to a gene: 18. CDR3 protein: CASSQEATGVFGGKTNYGYTF. For the CDR3, the DNA is TGTGCCAGCAGCCAAGAAGCGACAGGGGTTTTTGGCGGAAAGACTAACTATGGCTACACCTTC.

This chain uses TRBV9 with TRBJ2-3; D uncertain. The CDR3 extends over 15 amino acids. The V and J ends lost 4 bases and 1 base respectively, with 13 bases between them. The germline V gene has CDR1 SGDLS and CDR2 YYNGEE. The CDR3 bases are TGTGCCAGCAGCCCCCACGGTGAGGGCACAGATACGCAGTATTTT. This translates into CASSPHGEGTDTQYF.